Following are 32 T cell receptor beta chains from one sample sequenced in a study of blood T cell repertoires in COVID-19. TCRdb's table, derived via immunoSEQ multiplex PCR, lists solely in-frame clones and lacks some. The sample lists about 59,000 clones, more than 60% occurring once. Sequencing was performed on peripheral blood. Every receptor here comes from a woman aged 45-59 years with active or convalescent COVID-19.

This clone was detected once. The J gene is TRBJ1-1, the V gene TRBV27; 7 nucleotides line up with TRBD1. The CDR3 is 17 amino acids. The V and J ends lost 3 bases and 4 bases, in that order; junction bases with no gene match: 14. Germline CDR1 is MNHEY and CDR2 is SMNVEV (reference sequence). The DNA of the CDR3 is TGTGCCAGCAGTTTGGGCGGACAGGTCCACGGAGGCACTGAAGCTTTCTTT. This gives the protein CASSLGGQVHGGTEAFF.

This rearrangement joins TRBV5-1 to TRBJ1-6, with D unclear. Between the trimmed V and J ends, which lost 4 bases and 8 bases, there was a span of 13 bases. This CDR3 comprises 14 residues. Germline values: CDR1 SGHRS, CDR2 YFSETQ. The CDR3: CASSRGEIDSPLHF. CDR3 DNA: TGCGCCAGCAGCCGCGGGGAAATCGATTCACCCCTCCACTTT.

The chain is built from TRBV4-2 and TRBJ2-7; the match to TRBD2 covers 7 bases. CDR1 and CDR2 (germline): LGHNA, YNFKEQ. The CDR3 consists of 15 residues. Trimming at V came to 4 bases and at J to 0 bases, leaving 6 bases not matched to a gene. The CDR3 coding sequence is TGTGCCAGCAGCCGACAAGCGGGATCCTCCTACGAGCAGTACTTC. Translating it yields CASSRQAGSSYEQYF.

The rearrangement uses TRBV6-2 or TRBV6-3 and TRBJ1-2; tentatively, D is TRBD1 (5 bases). Germline V CDR1 and CDR2: MNHEY, SVGEGT. With 7 bases removed from V and 7 bases from J, the gap between germline ends came to 16 bases. The CDR3 runs 13 residues. The CDR3 sequence: CASTPVGGVGYTF. CDR3 in DNA: TGTGCCAGCACCCCCGTGGGGGGGGTTGGCTACACCTTC.

The CDR3 nucleotides are TGTGCCCGCACCCTGACTAGCGGGAGCCTTAGCTCCTACAATGAGCAGTTCTTC. Translation gives CARTLTSGSLSSYNEQFF. V gene TRBV2 combines with J gene TRBJ2-1, with 12 bases identical to TRBD2. V dropped 11 bases and J dropped 0; count of bases not matched to a gene: 14. This CDR3 is built from 18 residues. CDR1 is SNHLY, CDR2 FYNNEI, per germline.

This chain joins TRBV2 and TRBJ1-5; D is ambiguous. The CDR3 is 14 residues long. Germline-derived CDR1 and CDR2 are SNHLY and FYNNEI. The V gene lost 4 bases and the J gene lost 4 bases, with 11 bases spanning the gap. CDR3 amino acids: CASSAARTNQPQHF. Written as DNA, the CDR3 is TGTGCCAGCAGTGCTGCCCGGACTAATCAGCCCCAGCATTTT.

The gene calls are TRBV3-1 (or the pseudogene TRBV3-2) and TRBJ1-6, with D uncertain. Germline lookup yields CDR1 LGHDT and CDR2 YNNKEL (reference sequence). Trimming pared 2 bases from V and 10 bases from J, leaving 12 bases between. The CDR3 spans 14 residues. This CDR3 is CASSQSGFESPLHF. The CDR3 nucleotides read TGTGCCAGCAGCCAATCAGGTTTTGAATCACCCCTCCACTTT.

This clone came up a few times. The chain employs TRBV28 and TRBJ2-7; TRBD2 matches at 10 bases. V trimming: 5 bases; J trimming: 4 bases; junction bases outside the gene matches: 8. The germline V gene encodes CDR1 MDHEN and CDR2 SYDVKM. This CDR3 region has 15 residues. CDR3 in amino acids: CASSPIAGGSYEQYF. CDR3 DNA sequence: TGTGCCAGCAGTCCGATAGCGGGGGGATCTTACGAGCAGTACTTC.

The chain uses TRBV9 and TRBJ2-1; 13 nucleotides line up with TRBD2. The CDR3 contains 16 residues. The germline gives CDR1 SGDLS, CDR2 YYNGEE. Losses at the gene ends were 0 bases for V and 9 bases for J; bases not matched to a gene: 6. The CDR3 DNA follows: TGTGCCAGCAGCGTAGGTACTAGCGGGAGGGTTGGTGAGCAGTTCTTC. Protein sequence: CASSVGTSGRVGEQFF.

This clone was counted once. This CDR3 is CASAPPDRDDEQYF. DNA of the CDR3: TGTGCCAGCGCTCCGCCGGACAGGGACGACGAGCAGTACTTC. The chain is built from TRBV28 and TRBJ2-7, with 8 bases lining up with TRBD1. This CDR3 spans 14 amino acids. From germline, CDR1 is MDHEN and CDR2 SYDVKM. Germline trimming cut 8 bases from V and 5 bases from J; bases unmatched to any gene: 11.

This clone was seen more than once but under ten times. This chain links TRBV10-3 with TRBJ1-1; D is unclear. Trimming cost V 0 bases and J 4 bases, with 15 bases left between them. Looked up from germline, CDR1 is ENHRY and CDR2 is SYGVKD. CDR3 size: 16 residues. The CDR3 here is CAISESGRLMGTEAFF. CDR3 DNA: TGTGCCATCAGTGAGTCGGGCAGGTTGATGGGCACTGAAGCTTTCTTT.

The V call is TRBV24-1, the J call TRBJ2-1; possibly TRBD2 for D (7 bases). The CDR3 extends over 13 amino acids. Germline CDR1 reads KGHDR; CDR2 reads SFDVKD. Between the trimmed V and J ends, which lost 10 bases and 8 bases, there was a span of 17 bases. CDR3 sequence reads: CATGGAGLDEQFF. CDR3 DNA sequence: TGTGCCACAGGGGGGGCCGGGCTCGATGAGCAGTTCTTC.

The rearrangement joins TRBV28 to TRBJ1-1; 9 bases are a match to TRBD1. Germline values: CDR1 MDHEN, CDR2 SYDVKM. The CDR3 totals 14 residues. Trimming took 6 bases from V and 4 from J; bases not matched to a gene: 6. Here the CDR3 DNA reads TGTGCCAGCAGGGTACAGGGGGCGATCACTGAAGCTTTCTTT. Translation gives CASRVQGAITEAFF.

This clone occurred a few times. The rearrangement links TRBV27 to TRBJ1-1; 8 nucleotides align to TRBD1. There are 13 residues in the CDR3. With V trimmed by 6 bases and J by 4 bases, 4 bases remained unmatched. Germline CDR1 MNHEY, CDR2 SMNVEV (reference sequence). CDR3 sequence (DNA): TGTGCCAGCAGATGGACAGGGAGCACTGAAGCTTTCTTT. This codes for CASRWTGSTEAFF.

The J gene is TRBJ1-2, the V gene TRBV18, with D tentatively TRBD1 (6 bases). The CDR3 extends over 14 amino acids. CDR1 and CDR2 (germline): KGHSH, LQKENI. The V end lost 2 bases, the J end lost 2 bases, and 9 bases lay between the germline ends. CDR3 nucleotides: TGTGCCAGCTCACCAGGGGACACGAACTATGGCTACACCTTC. Encoded protein: CASSPGDTNYGYTF.

The V gene is TRBV30, the J gene TRBJ1-5; TRBD1 is a possible D gene (5 bases). Looked up from germline, CDR1 is GTSNPN and CDR2 is SVGIG (reference sequence). The V end was cut by 0 bases, the J end by 6 bases, with 9 bases between. There are 13 residues in the CDR3. CDR3 in DNA: TGTGCCTGGAGTGTCGACGGGGGTCAGCCCCAGCATTTT. It translates to CAWSVDGGQPQHF.

The chain combines TRBV4-1 with TRBJ1-4, with D possibly TRBD1 on 5 matching bases. CDR1 is MGHRA, CDR2 YSYEKL, per germline. This CDR3 is built from 17 residues. With 4 bases removed from V and 0 bases from J, the gap between germline ends came to 15 bases. The CDR3 DNA reads TGCGCCAGCAGCCGCAAAGACACAGGCGCAACTAATGAAAAACTGTTTTTT. Translated, it gives CASSRKDTGATNEKLFF.

This clone was seen a single time. V usage is TRBV12-5 and J usage is TRBJ2-2, with 8 bases that match TRBD1. V trimming: 8 bases; J trimming: 5 bases; junction bases outside the gene matches: 10. The germline V gene has CDR1 LGHNT and CDR2 FRNRAP. The CDR3 is 15 residues long. CDR3 sequence: CASSPGGAWTGELFF. CDR3 nucleotides: TGTGCTAGTTCCCCAGGGGGCGCTTGGACCGGGGAGCTGTTTTTT.

This clone came up a few times. V and J are TRBV5-1 and TRBJ2-3; D is perhaps TRBD2 (6 bases). CDR3 size: 13 residues. Trimming took off 4 bases at V and 4 bases at J, with 10 bases between the two ends. The germline gives CDR1 SGHRS, CDR2 YFSETQ. Here the CDR3 DNA reads TGCGCCAGCAGCGCGGGAACAGCAGATACGCAGTATTTT. Translated: CASSAGTADTQYF.

This rearrangement joins TRBV25-1 to TRBJ1-2; 11 bases are shared with TRBD1. Looked up from germline, CDR1 is MGHDK and CDR2 is SYGVNS. The CDR3 has 18 amino acids. The V segment lost 0 bases and the J segment 4 bases; nucleotides outside the gene matches: 10. Here the CDR3 reads CASSEYILDRGLGYGYTF. CDR3 nucleotide sequence: TGTGCCAGCAGTGAATATATTCTGGACAGGGGGCTTGGCTATGGCTACACCTTC.

V gene TRBV5-1 combines with J gene TRBJ2-1, with D possibly TRBD1 on 6 matching bases. In germline, CDR1 is SGHRS, CDR2 YFSETQ. The CDR3 totals 15 residues. The V end was cut by 0 bases, the J end by 5 bases, with 12 bases between. The CDR3 region has the DNA TGCGCCAGCAGCTTGGGGACAGATTCCGACAATGAGCAGTTCTTC. Translating it yields CASSLGTDSDNEQFF.

The chain employs TRBV7-9 and TRBJ2-1; a possible D gene is TRBD1 (5 bases). CDR1 SEHNR and CDR2 FQNEAQ come from the germline V gene (reference sequence). V lost 1 base to trimming and J lost 9 bases, with 16 bases between them. This CDR3 has 15 amino acids. CDR3 nucleotides: TGTGCCAGCAGCTTAGTGGGCGGTAGTAGGGGTGAGCAGTTCTTC. Protein product: CASSLVGGSRGEQFF.

This clone was observed a few times. The chain joins TRBV4-1 to TRBJ2-7; weak D call: TRBD1 (6 bases). V was clipped by 0 bases and J by 0 bases, with 15 bases between them. The CDR3 extends over 17 amino acids. The germline V gene has CDR1 MGHRA and CDR2 YSYEKL. CDR3: CASSQEGNRVASYEQYF. The CDR3, as DNA: TGCGCCAGCAGCCAAGAGGGAAACAGGGTCGCCTCCTACGAGCAGTACTTC.

This clone was recorded a few times. V usage is TRBV6-1 and J usage is TRBJ1-3, with D hard to call. CDR1 is MNHNS and CDR2 is SASEGT in the germline V gene. Trimming took off 2 bases at V and 9 bases at J, with 14 bases between the two ends. The CDR3 has 14 residues. The CDR3 is CASSERGGPTTIYF. For the CDR3, the DNA is TGTGCCAGCAGTGAACGTGGAGGGCCAACCACCATATATTTT.

This chain links TRBV28 with TRBJ1-3, with D maybe TRBD1 (6 bases). Trimming removed 5 bases from V and 1 base from J, with 18 bases in between. This CDR3 region has 17 residues. CDR1 and CDR2 from the germline V gene are MDHEN and SYDVKM. The CDR3 nucleotides read TGTGCCAGCAGTGTTTGGCGCGAGGGGGTGTCTGGAAACACCATATATTTT. This sequence encodes CASSVWREGVSGNTIYF.

V is TRBV5-1 and J is TRBJ1-1; perhaps TRBD1 as D (6 bases). V was pared by 7 bases and J by 2 bases, with 15 bases between. The CDR3 totals 14 residues. Germline-derived CDR1 and CDR2 are SGHRS and YFSETQ. The CDR3 sequence is CASGELQGNTEAFF. Written as DNA, the CDR3 is TGCGCCAGCGGCGAGCTACAGGGTAACACTGAAGCTTTCTTT.

The V call is TRBV6-1, the J call TRBJ1-4, with 11 positions matching TRBD1. Germline V gene data show CDR1 as MNHNS and CDR2 as SASEGT. V lost 2 bases, J lost 0 bases, and 2 bases stayed unmatched. CDR3 size: 17 residues. The CDR3 sequence is CASSEPGQGATNEKLFF. CDR3 DNA sequence: TGTGCCAGCAGTGAACCGGGACAGGGGGCAACTAATGAAAAACTGTTTTTT.

The V call is TRBV7-6, the J call TRBJ1-2; D unresolved. V shed 1 base and J shed 2 bases, with 8 bases lying between them. This CDR3 region has 14 residues. Germline assignment: CDR1 SGHVS and CDR2 FNYEAQ. The DNA for the CDR3 is TGTGCCAGCAGCTTAGGGGCGGGCAACTATGGCTACACCTTC. Amino acid sequence: CASSLGAGNYGYTF. Full variable domain (remainder filled in from reference TRBV7-6 and TRBJ1-2): GAGVSQSPRYKVTKRGQDVALRCDPISGHVSLYWYRQALGQGPEFLTYFNYEAQQDKSGLPNDRFSAERPEGSISTLTIQRTEQRDSAMYRCASSLGAGNYGYTFGSGTRLTVV.

V and J are TRBV5-1 and TRBJ2-7; 9 bases are a match to TRBD2. The CDR3 has 16 residues. Germline CDR1 and CDR2: SGHRS and YFSETQ. V gave up 3 bases and J gave up 3 bases; unmatched junction bases: 10. DNA of the CDR3: TGCGCCAGCAGCTACCTTAGCGGGAGTTCGATCTACGAGCAGTACTTC. Translating it yields CASSYLSGSSIYEQYF.

V gene TRBV5-8 combines with J gene TRBJ2-3, with D perhaps matching TRBD1 (6 bases). Trimming stripped 4 bases from V and 3 bases from J, with 9 bases between. From germline, CDR1 is SGHTS and CDR2 YDEGEE. The CDR3 extends over 13 amino acids. Here the CDR3 reads CASSTGQTDTQYF. The CDR3 DNA follows: TGTGCCAGCAGCACGGGACAAACAGATACGCAGTATTTT.

The chain employs TRBV10-3 and TRBJ1-5, with TRBD1 matching 9 bases. There are 14 residues in the CDR3. Germline lookup yields CDR1 ENHRY and CDR2 SYGVKD. The V segment lost 5 bases and the J segment 6 bases; nucleotides outside the gene matches: 5. CDR3 DNA: TGTGCCATCAGTTCGGGACAGGGAAGTCAGCCCCAGCATTTT. Residues: CAISSGQGSQPQHF.

The V call is TRBV7-8, the J call TRBJ2-5, with TRBD2 matching 9 bases. The CDR3 is 16 residues long. Germline loops: CDR1 SGHVS, CDR2 FQNEAQ. The V gene end was trimmed by 5 bases and the J gene end by 3 bases; junction bases not matched to a gene: 10. Here the CDR3 DNA reads TGTGCCAGCAGCATGAGAGCGGGGGGAGGGAAAGAGACCCAGTACTTC. Encoded protein: CASSMRAGGGKETQYF.